The sequence of this T cell receptor (beta chain) was determined in a study of control samples from healthy donors and cancer patients (dated by TCRdb to about 2020). Receptor libraries were prepared by the immunoSEQ multiplex PCR assay. TCRdb provides this immuneACCESS table in a form limited to in-frame rearrangements. Some clones are lacking; in checked studies, under half of them reflect an unresolved V gene, and why the rest are absent is not known. This sample gives approximately 87,000 clones in total; 70% to 90% of them show up just once. Over 1% of the sample is held by the ten biggest clonotypes. Notes on this clone: Its antigen is currently not known. The input lacks base qualities; no much larger clone sits a single base away.

The CDR3 runs 15 residues from the cysteine to the phenylalanine. Of the read, only the CDR3 DNA is kept; its 45 bases are in frame from base 1. Looking up the germline V gene yields CDR1 MNHEY and CDR2 SVGAGI. V drops 7 bases and J drops 6 bases, leaving 22 bases in between. Sequencing input: blood. The sequence is built from TRBV6-5 and TRBJ2-7; matching of 7 bases hints at TRBD2 as the D gene. The receptor comes from a woman between 50 and 59 years old in good health. The sequenced DNA: TGTGCCAGCAAAGATACCTCAAGCGGGACAATCGAGCAGTACTTC. This sequence encodes CASKDTSSGTIEQYF.